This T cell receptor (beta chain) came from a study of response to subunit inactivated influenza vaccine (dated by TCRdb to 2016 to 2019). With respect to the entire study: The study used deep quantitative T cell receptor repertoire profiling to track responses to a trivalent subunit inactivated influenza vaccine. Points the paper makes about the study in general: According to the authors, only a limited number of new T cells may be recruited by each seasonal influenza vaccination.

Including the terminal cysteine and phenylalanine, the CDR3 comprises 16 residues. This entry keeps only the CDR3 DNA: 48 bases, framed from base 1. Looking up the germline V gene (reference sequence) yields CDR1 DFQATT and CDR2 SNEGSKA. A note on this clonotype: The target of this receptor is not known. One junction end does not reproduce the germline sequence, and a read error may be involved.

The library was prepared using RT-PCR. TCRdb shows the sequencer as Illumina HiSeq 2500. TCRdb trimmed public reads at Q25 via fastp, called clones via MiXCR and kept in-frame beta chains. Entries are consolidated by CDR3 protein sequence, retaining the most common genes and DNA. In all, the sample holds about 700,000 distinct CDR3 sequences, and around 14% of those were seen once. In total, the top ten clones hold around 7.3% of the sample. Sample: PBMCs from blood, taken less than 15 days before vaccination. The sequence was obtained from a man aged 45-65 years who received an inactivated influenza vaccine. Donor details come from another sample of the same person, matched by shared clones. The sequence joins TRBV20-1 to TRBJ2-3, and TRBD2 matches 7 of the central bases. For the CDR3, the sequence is CCARPTSLRGRDTQYF. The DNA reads TGCTGTGCTAGACCGACTAGCCTTCGAGGGCGAGATACGCAGTATTTT.